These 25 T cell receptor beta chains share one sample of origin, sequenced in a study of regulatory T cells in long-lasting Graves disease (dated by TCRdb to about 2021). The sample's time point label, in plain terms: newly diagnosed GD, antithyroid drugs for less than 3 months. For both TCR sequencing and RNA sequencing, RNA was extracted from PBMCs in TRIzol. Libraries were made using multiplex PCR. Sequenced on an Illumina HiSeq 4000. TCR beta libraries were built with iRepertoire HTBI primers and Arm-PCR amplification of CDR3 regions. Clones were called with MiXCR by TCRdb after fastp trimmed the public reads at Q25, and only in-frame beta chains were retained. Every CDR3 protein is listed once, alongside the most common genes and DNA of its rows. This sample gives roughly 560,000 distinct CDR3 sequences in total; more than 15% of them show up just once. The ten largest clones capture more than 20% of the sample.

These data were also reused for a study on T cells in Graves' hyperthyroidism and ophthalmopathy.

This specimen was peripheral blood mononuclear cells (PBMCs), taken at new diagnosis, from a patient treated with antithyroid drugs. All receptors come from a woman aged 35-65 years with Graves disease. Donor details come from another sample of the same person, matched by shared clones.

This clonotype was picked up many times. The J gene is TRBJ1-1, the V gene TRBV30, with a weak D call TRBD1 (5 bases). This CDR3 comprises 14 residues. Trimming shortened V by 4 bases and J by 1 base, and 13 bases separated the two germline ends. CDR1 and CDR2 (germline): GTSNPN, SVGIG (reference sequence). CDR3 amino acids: CAWMAGPSNTEAFF. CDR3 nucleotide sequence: TGTGCCTGGATGGCGGGGCCTTCGAACACTGAAGCTTTCTTT.

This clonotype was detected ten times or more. The CDR3 DNA follows: TGCGCCAGCAGCCAAGTGGGACCTCACGTACCCACCTTC. Translation gives CASSQVGPHVPTF. The J gene is TRBJ1-2, the V gene TRBV4-1, with D maybe TRBD1 (5 bases). Germline V gene lookup returns CDR1 MGHRA and CDR2 YSYEKL. The CDR3 is 13 amino acids. The V end lost 1 base, the J end lost 13 bases, and 16 bases lay between the germline ends.

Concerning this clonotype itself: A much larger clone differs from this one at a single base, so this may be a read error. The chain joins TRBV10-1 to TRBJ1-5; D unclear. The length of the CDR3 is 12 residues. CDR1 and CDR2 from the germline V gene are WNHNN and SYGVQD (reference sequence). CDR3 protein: CAGSVGNQPQHF. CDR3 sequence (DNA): TGCGCCGGCAGTGTCGGGAATCAGCCCCAGCATTTT.

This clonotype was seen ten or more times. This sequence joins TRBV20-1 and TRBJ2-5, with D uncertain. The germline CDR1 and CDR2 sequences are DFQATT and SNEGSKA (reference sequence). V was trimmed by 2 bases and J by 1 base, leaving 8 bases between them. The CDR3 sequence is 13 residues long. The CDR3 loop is CSARSGSQETQYF. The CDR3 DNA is TGCAGTGCTAGATCGGGCAGCCAAGAGACCCAGTACTTC.

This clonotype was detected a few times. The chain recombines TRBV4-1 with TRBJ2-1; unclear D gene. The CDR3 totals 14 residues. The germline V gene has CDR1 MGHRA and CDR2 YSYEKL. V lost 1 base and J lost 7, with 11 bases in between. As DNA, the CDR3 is TGCGCCAGCAGCCAAGCTCTCCAATCTAATGAGCAGTTCTTC. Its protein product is CASSQALQSNEQFF.

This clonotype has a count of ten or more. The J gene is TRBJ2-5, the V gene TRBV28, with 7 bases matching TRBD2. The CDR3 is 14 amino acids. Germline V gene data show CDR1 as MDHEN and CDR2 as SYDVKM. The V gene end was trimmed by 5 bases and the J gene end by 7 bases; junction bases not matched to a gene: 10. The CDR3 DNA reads TGTGCCAGCAGTCGCCCGACTAGCTTGGGGACCCAGTACTTC. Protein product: CASSRPTSLGTQYF.

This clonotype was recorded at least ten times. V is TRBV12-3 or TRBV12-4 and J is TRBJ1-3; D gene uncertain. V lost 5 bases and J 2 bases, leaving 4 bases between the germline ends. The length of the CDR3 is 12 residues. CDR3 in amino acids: CASSPTGNTIYF. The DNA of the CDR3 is TGTGCCAGCAGTCCGACTGGAAACACCATATATTTT.

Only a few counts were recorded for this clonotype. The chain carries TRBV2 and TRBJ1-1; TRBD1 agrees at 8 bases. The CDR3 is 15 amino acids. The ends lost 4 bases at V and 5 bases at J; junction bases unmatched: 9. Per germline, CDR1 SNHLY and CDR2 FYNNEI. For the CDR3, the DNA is TGTGCCAGCAGTGGGACAGGGATGGGAGGGACTGAAGCTTTCTTT. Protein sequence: CASSGTGMGGTEAFF.

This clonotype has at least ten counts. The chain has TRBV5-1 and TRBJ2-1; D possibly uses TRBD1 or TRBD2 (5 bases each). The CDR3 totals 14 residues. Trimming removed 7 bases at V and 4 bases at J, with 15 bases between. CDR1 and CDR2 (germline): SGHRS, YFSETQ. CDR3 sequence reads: CASYPGTLYNEQFF. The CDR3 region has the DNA TGCGCCAGCTATCCCGGGACGCTATACAATGAGCAGTTCTTC.

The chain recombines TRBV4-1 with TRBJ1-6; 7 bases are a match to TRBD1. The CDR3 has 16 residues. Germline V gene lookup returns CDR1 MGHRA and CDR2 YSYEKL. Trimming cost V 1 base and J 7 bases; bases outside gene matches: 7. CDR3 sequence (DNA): TGCGCCAGCAGCCAAGGATTGGGCAGGGGGAATTCACCCCTCCACTTT. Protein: CASSQGLGRGNSPLHF.

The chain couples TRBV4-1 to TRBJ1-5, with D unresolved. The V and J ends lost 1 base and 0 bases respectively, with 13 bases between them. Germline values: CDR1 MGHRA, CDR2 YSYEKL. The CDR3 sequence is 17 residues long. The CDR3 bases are TGCGCCAGCAGCCAAGGAGTCGGAATCTATAGCAATCAGCCCCAGCATTTT. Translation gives CASSQGVGIYSNQPQHF.

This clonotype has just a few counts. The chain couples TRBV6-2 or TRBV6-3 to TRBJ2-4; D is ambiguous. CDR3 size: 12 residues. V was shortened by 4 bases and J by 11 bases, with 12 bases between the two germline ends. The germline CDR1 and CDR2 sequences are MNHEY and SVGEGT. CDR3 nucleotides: TGTGCCAGCAGTTTCAAAGTAGAGGTTCAGTACTTC. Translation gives CASSFKVEVQYF.

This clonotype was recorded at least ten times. The CDR3 coding sequence is TGTGCCAGCAGTTTCGGGTCTTGGGGAGACCCAGATACGCAGTATTTT. It yields the protein CASSFGSWGDPDTQYF. This chain joins TRBV12-3 or TRBV12-4 and TRBJ2-3, with D possibly matching TRBD2 (5 bases). The CDR3 loop spans 16 amino acids. Trimming took 3 bases from V and 4 from J, leaving 17 bases between them.

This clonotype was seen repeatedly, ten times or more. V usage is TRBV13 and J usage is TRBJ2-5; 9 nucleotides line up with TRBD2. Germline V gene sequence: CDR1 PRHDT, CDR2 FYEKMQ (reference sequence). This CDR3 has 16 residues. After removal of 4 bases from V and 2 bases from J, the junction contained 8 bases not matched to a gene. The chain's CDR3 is CASSSYLAGTQETQYF. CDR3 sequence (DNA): TGTGCCAGCAGCTCGTATCTAGCGGGGACACAAGAGACCCAGTACTTC.

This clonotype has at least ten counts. As DNA, the CDR3 is TGTGCCAGCTTCGCCGGGACTCATATCATGAACACTGAAGCTTTCTTT. Protein product: CASFAGTHIMNTEAFF. The V call is TRBV6-2 or TRBV6-3, the J call TRBJ1-1, with D possibly being TRBD1 (5 bases). Germline-derived CDR1 and CDR2 are MNHEY and SVGEGT. The V end was cut by 8 bases, the J end by 0 bases, with 19 bases between. This CDR3 has 16 residues.

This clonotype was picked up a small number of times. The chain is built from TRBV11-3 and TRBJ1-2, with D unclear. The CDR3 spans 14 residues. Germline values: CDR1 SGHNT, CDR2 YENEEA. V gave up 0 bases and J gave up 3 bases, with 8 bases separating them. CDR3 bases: TGTGCCAGCAGCTTAGATGAAGTCGACTATGGCTACACCTTC. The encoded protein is CASSLDEVDYGYTF.

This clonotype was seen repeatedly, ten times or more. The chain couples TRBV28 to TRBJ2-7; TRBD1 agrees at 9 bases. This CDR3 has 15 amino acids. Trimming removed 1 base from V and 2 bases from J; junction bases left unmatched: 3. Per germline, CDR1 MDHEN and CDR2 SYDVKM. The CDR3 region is CASSLSRTGAYEQYF. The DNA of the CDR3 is TGTGCCAGCAGTTTATCACGGACAGGGGCCTACGAGCAGTACTTC.

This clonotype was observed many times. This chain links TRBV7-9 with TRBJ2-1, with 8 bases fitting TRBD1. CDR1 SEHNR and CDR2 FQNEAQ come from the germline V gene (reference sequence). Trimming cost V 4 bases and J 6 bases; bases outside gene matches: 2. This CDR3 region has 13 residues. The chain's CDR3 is CASSSTGGNEQFF. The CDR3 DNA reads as TGTGCCAGCAGCTCAACAGGGGGCAATGAGCAGTTCTTC.

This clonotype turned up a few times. The CDR3 DNA reads as TGTGCCAGCAGTAACAGGGCGTACACTGAAGCTTTCTTT. As protein: CASSNRAYTEAFF. The chain carries TRBV6-1 and TRBJ1-1; a possible D gene is TRBD1 (6 bases). This CDR3 has 13 residues. Germline-derived CDR1 and CDR2 are MNHNS and SASEGT. V was cut by 5 bases and J by 3 bases, with 10 bases left in between.

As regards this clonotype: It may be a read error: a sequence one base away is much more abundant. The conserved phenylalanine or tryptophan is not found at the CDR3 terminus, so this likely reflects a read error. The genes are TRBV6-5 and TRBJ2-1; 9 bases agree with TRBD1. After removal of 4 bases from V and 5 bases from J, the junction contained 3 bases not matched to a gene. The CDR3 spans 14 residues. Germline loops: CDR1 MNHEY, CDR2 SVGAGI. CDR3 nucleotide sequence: TGTGCCAGCAGTTCGGGACAGGGAGACAATGAGCAGTTCCTC. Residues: CASSSGQGDNEQFL.

The CDR3, as DNA: TGTGCCAGCAGCCTTAGGGTCCCAGATTCACCCCTCCACTTT. Translating gives CASSLRVPDSPLHF. The chain has TRBV7-3 and TRBJ1-6; D ambiguous. V lost 5 bases and J 8 bases, leaving 13 bases between the germline ends. Germline lookup yields CDR1 SGHTA and CDR2 FQGTGA. CDR3 size: 14 residues. Filled out from reference TRBV7-3 and TRBJ1-6, the complete variable domain reads GAGVSQTPSNKVTEKGKYVELRCDPISGHTALYWYRQSLGQGPEFLIYFQGTGAADDSGLPNDRFFAVRPEGSVSTLKIQRTERGDSAVYLCASSLRVPDSPLHFGNGTRLTVT.

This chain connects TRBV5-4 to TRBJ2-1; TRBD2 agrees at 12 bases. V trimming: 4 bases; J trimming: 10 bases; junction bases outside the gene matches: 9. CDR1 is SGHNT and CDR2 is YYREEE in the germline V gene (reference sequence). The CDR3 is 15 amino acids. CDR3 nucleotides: TGTGCCAGCAGCACCCCTAGCGGGGGGGCCGGGGAGCAGTTCTTC. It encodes CASSTPSGGAGEQFF.

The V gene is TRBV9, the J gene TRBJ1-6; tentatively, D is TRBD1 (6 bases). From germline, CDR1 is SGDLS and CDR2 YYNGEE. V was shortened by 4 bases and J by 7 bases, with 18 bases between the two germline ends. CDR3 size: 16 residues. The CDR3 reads CASSSEPGVRNSPLHF. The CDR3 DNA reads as TGTGCCAGCAGCTCAGAGCCAGGGGTTCGGAATTCACCCCTCCACTTT.

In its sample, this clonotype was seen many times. The CDR3 loop reads CASSLDWAAAKNIQYF. DNA for the CDR3: TGTGCCAGCAGCTTAGATTGGGCAGCGGCCAAAAACATTCAGTACTTC. V gene TRBV11-2 combines with J gene TRBJ2-4, with D uncertain. The length of the CDR3 is 16 residues. Germline V gene sequence: CDR1 SGHAT, CDR2 FQNNGV. The ends were cut back, 0 bases at V and 1 base at J, with 10 bases in the middle. The variable domain in full, with the rest retrieved from reference TRBV11-2 and TRBJ2-4, is EAGVAQSPRYKIIEKRQSVAFWCNPISGHATLYWYQQILGQGPKLLIQFQNNGVVDDSQLPKDRFSAERLKGVDSTLKIQPAKLEDSAVYLCASSLDWAAAKNIQYFGAGTRLSVL.

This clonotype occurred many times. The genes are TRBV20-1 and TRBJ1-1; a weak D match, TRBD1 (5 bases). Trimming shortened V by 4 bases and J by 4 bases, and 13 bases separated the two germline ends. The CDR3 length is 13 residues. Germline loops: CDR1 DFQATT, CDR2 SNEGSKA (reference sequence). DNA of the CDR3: TGCAGTGCTACTCCCGGGGGGGGCACTGAAGCTTTCTTT. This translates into CSATPGGGTEAFF.